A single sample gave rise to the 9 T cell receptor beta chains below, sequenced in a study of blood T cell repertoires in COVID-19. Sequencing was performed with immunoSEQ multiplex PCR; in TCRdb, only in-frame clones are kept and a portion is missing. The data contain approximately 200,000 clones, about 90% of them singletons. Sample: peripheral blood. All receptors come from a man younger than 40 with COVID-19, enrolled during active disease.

The CDR3 sequence is CASSSQYAGYTF. The CDR3 nucleotides are TGTGCCAGTAGTAGCCAGTATGCTGGCTACACCTTC. This rearrangement joins TRBV19 to TRBJ1-2, with unresolved D. Germline CDR1 is LNHDA and CDR2 is SQIVND (reference sequence). V lost 4 bases to trimming and J lost 7 bases, with 10 bases between them. The CDR3 has 12 amino acids.

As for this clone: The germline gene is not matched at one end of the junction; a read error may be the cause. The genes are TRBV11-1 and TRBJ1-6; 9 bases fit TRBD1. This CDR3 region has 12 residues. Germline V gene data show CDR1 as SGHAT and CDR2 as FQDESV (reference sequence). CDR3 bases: TGTGCCAGCAGCAACACAGGGGGCCCCCTTCACTTT. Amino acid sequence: CASSNTGGPLHF.

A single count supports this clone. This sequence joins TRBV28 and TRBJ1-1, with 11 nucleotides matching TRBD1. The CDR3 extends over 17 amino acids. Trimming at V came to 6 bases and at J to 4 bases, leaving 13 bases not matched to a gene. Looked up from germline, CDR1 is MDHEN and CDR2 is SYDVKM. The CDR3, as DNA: TGTGCCAGCAGCCCAAGGGGACAGGGGGTGGTGGGCACTGAAGCTTTCTTT. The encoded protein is CASSPRGQGVVGTEAFF.

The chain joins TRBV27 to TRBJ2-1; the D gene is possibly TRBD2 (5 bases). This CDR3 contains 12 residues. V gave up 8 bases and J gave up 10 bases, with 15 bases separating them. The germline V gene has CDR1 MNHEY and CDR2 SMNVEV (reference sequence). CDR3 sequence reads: CASRGLANEQFF. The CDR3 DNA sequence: TGTGCCAGCCGAGGACTTGCCAACGAGCAGTTCTTC.

CDR3 nucleotides: TGTGCCAGCAGCTTATACGGGGACAGGTCGAGCTCTGGAAACACCATATATTTT. This gives the protein CASSLYGDRSSSGNTIYF. The chain carries TRBV7-9 and TRBJ1-3; the match to TRBD1 covers 8 bases. Germline CDR1 and CDR2: SEHNR and FQNEAQ (reference sequence). The length of the CDR3 is 18 residues. V dropped 2 bases and J dropped 0; count of bases not matched to a gene: 9. Supplemented by reference TRBV7-9 and TRBJ1-3, the full variable domain reads DTGVSQNPRHKITKRGQNVTFRCDPISEHNRLYWYRQTLGQGPEFLTYFQNEAQLEKSRLLSDRFSAERPKGSFSTLEIQRTEQGDSAMYLCASSLYGDRSSSGNTIYFGEGSWLTVV.

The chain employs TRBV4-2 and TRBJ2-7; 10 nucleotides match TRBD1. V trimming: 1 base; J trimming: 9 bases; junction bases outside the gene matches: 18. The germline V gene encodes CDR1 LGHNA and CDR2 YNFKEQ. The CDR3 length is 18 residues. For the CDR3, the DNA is TGTGCCAGCAGCCAAGTTATTGTGCGACAGGGGGCGGTTGTGGCGCAGTACTTC. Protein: CASSQVIVRQGAVVAQYF.

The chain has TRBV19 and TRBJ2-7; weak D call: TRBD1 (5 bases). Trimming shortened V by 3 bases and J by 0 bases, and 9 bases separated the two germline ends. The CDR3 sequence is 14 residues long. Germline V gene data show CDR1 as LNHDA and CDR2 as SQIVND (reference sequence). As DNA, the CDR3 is TGTGCCAGTAGTATGGCAGGGCTCTCCTACGAGCAGTACTTC. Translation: CASSMAGLSYEQYF.

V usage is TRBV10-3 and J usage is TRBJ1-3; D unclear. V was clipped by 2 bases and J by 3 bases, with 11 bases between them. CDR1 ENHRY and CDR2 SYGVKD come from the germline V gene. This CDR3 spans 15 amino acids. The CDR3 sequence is CAISEPPGGGNTIYF. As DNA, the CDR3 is TGTGCCATCAGTGAGCCGCCGGGTGGTGGAAACACCATATATTTT.

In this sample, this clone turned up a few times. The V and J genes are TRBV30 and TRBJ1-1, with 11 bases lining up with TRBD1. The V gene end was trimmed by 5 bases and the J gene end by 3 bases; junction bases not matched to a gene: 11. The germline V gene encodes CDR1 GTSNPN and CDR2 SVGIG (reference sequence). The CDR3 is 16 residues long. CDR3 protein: CAWGQGAGVGYTEAFF. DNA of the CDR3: TGTGCCTGGGGACAGGGGGCGGGAGTAGGGTACACTGAAGCTTTCTTT.